The 7 T cell receptor beta chains in this list originate from one sample, sequenced in a study of OX40 agonist ivuxolimab in advanced cancers. The assay was immunoSEQ multiplex PCR, and TCRdb's table has in-frame clones only and misses some. The sample has about 20,000 clones; around nine tenths are singletons. This specimen was CD4+ or CD8+ T cells sorted from blood, taken in a trial of the OX40 agonist ivuxolimab. Receptors were obtained from an adult with an advanced solid tumor such as melanoma, head and neck, liver or kidney cancer.

V gene TRBV29-1 combines with J gene TRBJ1-1; 7 bases are shared with TRBD1. The CDR3 covers 12 residues. The V gene end was trimmed by 2 bases and the J gene end by 12 bases; junction bases not matched to a gene: 9. Per germline, CDR1 SQVTM and CDR2 ANQGSEA. The CDR3 region is CSVESPTGETFF. The CDR3 DNA is TGCAGCGTTGAAAGCCCAACAGGGGAGACTTTCTTT.

The gene calls are TRBV2 and TRBJ2-1, with a tentative D call TRBD2 (5 bases). CDR1 and CDR2 from the germline V gene are SNHLY and FYNNEI. The ends were cut back, 2 bases at V and 5 bases at J, with 16 bases in the middle. The CDR3 runs to 16 residues. CDR3 amino acids: CASSERGQEIHNEQFF. Written as DNA, the CDR3 is TGTGCCAGCAGTGAAAGAGGGCAGGAGATTCACAATGAGCAGTTCTTC.

This chain connects TRBV5-1 to TRBJ2-6; D call uncertain. Germline V CDR1 and CDR2: SGHRS, YFSETQ. This CDR3 has 14 residues. The V and J ends lost 7 bases and 0 bases respectively, with 8 bases between them. The CDR3 sequence: CASQQASGANVLTF. The CDR3 DNA sequence: TGCGCCAGCCAACAAGCCTCTGGGGCCAACGTCCTGACTTTC.

V gene TRBV5-1 combines with J gene TRBJ2-1, with 8 bases lining up with TRBD1. The CDR3 runs to 13 residues. J gave up 8 bases and V 5 bases, and 6 bases lay outside the gene matches. In germline, CDR1 is SGHRS, CDR2 YFSETQ. The CDR3 DNA sequence: TGCGCCAGCAGGCGGACAGGGCTTGATGAGCAGTTCTTC. Amino acid sequence: CASRRTGLDEQFF.

This chain uses TRBV21-1 with TRBJ2-5; the table gives TRBD2 as D, unverified against the DNA. TRBV21-1 is termed a pseudogene. CDR3 length equals 21 residues. DNA of the CDR3: TGTGCCAGCAGTAAGGGAGCTAGCGGGGTTGTTTCCCAGCCAACAAGAGAGACCCAGTACTTC. This sequence encodes CASSKGASGVVSQPTRETQYF.

The rearrangement uses TRBV5-1 and TRBJ2-3; D unclear. V lost 0 bases and J 9 bases, leaving 11 bases between the germline ends. This CDR3 is built from 13 residues. In germline, CDR1 is SGHRS, CDR2 YFSETQ. CDR3 bases: TGCGCCAGCAGCTTGGAAGGGCTGGGCACGCAGTATTTT. It translates to CASSLEGLGTQYF.

This clone was observed a few times. This chain joins TRBV6-5 and TRBJ2-1; possible D gene TRBD2, 5 bases. This CDR3 spans 14 amino acids. In germline, CDR1 is MNHEY, CDR2 SVGAGI. The germline V and J ends were trimmed by 1 base and 7 bases, with 11 bases remaining between them. CDR3: CASSYFSSGNEQFF. The CDR3 DNA is TGTGCCAGCAGTTACTTCTCCAGCGGTAATGAGCAGTTCTTC.